The 28 T cell receptor beta chains listed next were all sequenced from one sample in a study of tumor and adjacent non-tumor tissue in lung cancer. Three rounds of nested PCR, following a modified ARM-PCR protocol, produced the TCRbeta library. In TCRdb, the multiplex PCR reads were re-called with MiXCR into one record per CDR3 protein. The data contain roughly 76,000 distinct CDR3 sequences, roughly 75% of them singletons. The template was RNA from unsorted bulk tissue. Sequencing was performed on lung tumor tissue. These receptor sequences come from a woman aged 70-85 years with non-small cell lung cancer.

Comment on this clonotype: Compared with germline, one end of the junction differs, possibly owing to a read error. The V and J genes are TRBV7-8 and TRBJ2-1, with a weak D call TRBD2 (6 bases). CDR1 and CDR2 (germline): SGHVS, FQNEAQ. This CDR3 has 17 residues. Here the CDR3 reads CASSIRDAGLSYNKQFF. CDR3 DNA sequence: TGTGCCAGCAGCATAAGGGATGCGGGACTCTCCTACAATAAGCAGTTCTTC.

This clonotype was detected only a few times. Its ends do not fully match the called genes, so a read error is possible. The V and J genes are TRBV29-1 and TRBJ2-1; TRBD1 matches at 7 bases. The CDR3 consists of 14 residues. Germline values: CDR1 SQVTM, CDR2 ANQGSEA. CDR3: CNVVRQGTYNEQFF. CDR3 DNA: TGCAACGTTGTCCGACAGGGAACCTACAATGAGCAGTTCTTT.

As to this clonotype: A much bigger clone sits one base away, suggesting this may be a read error. The V call is TRBV28, the J call TRBJ1-1; D perhaps matches TRBD1 (6 bases). The CDR3 totals 15 residues. V was shortened by 6 bases and J by 5 bases, with 19 bases between the two germline ends. Looked up from germline, CDR1 is MDHEN and CDR2 is SYDVKM. The CDR3 sequence: CASRPGQTGKTEAFF. For the CDR3, the DNA is TGTGCCAGCAGACCGGGACAAACTGGAAAGACTGAAGCTTTCTTT.

Comment on this clonotype: One end of the junction fails to match germline, which may point to a read error. The J gene is TRBJ2-7, the V gene TRBV28, with 7 bases fitting TRBD2. Germline V CDR1 and CDR2: MDHEN, SYDVKM. The CDR3 consists of 13 residues. In nucleotides, the CDR3 is TGCGCCAGCAGTTTAGGGAGGGGATGGAAGCAGTACTTC. It encodes CASSLGRGWKQYF.

In regard to this clonotype: One end of the junction does not line up with germline, which may come from a read error. The chain recombines TRBV29-1 with TRBJ2-2; perhaps TRBD1 as D (6 bases). The CDR3 runs 15 residues. Germline CDR1 reads SQVTM; CDR2 reads ANQGSEA. The CDR3 sequence: CSVPQGAGDTRELFF. The DNA of the CDR3 is TGCAGCGTCCCACAGGGTGCCGGGGACACCAGGGAGCTGTTTTTT.

On this clonotype: At one of its ends the junction is not consistent with the germline gene, which may arise from a read error. The chain links TRBV10-3 to TRBJ2-3; D call uncertain. The CDR3 loop spans 11 amino acids. From germline, CDR1 is ENHRY and CDR2 SYGVKD. The CDR3 here is CAIRVEDAQYF. The CDR3 DNA reads as TGTGCCATCAGAGTAGAAGATGCGCAGTATTTT.

The table lists this clonotype with a few counts. A much larger clone sits a single nucleotide away, making a read error possible. The rearrangement links TRBV6-6 to TRBJ1-6; D call uncertain. CDR1 and CDR2 from the germline V gene are MNHNY and SVGAGI (reference sequence). V gave up 7 bases and J gave up 7 bases, with 8 bases separating them. CDR3 length: 12 amino acids. CDR3 residues: CASTTRNSPLHF. In DNA form, the CDR3 reads TGTGCCAGCACCACCCGAAATTCACCCCTCCACTTT.

With regard to this clonotype: An end of the junction does not agree with germline; a read error may underlie this. The gene calls are TRBV6-5 and TRBJ2-5, with 7 positions matching TRBD2. CDR1 is MNHEY, CDR2 SVGAGI, per germline. The CDR3 is 13 residues long. The CDR3 DNA sequence: TGTGCCAGCAATTACTTGGGGGGGGAGACCCAGTACTTC. Translation gives CASNYLGGETQYF.

As to this clonotype: The junction departs from germline at one end; a sequencing error may be responsible. This chain uses TRBV6-2 or TRBV6-3 with TRBJ2-7; 8 bases are shared with TRBD2. Germline CDR1 reads MNHEY; CDR2 reads SVGEGT. This CDR3 contains 15 residues. CDR3 loop: CTSSYPGLAIYEQYF. The CDR3 region has the DNA TGTACCAGCAGTTACCCCGGACTAGCAATCTACGAGCAGTACTTC.

This sequence joins TRBV13 and TRBJ2-2, with 14 positions matching TRBD2. Germline lookup yields CDR1 PRHDT and CDR2 FYEKMQ (reference sequence). This CDR3 region has 18 residues. J gave up 6 bases and V 5 bases, and 11 bases lay outside the gene matches. The CDR3: CASSAGLAGAWNPGELFF. The CDR3 DNA sequence: TGTGCCAGCAGCGCGGGACTAGCGGGAGCATGGAATCCCGGGGAGCTGTTTTTT.

A word on this clonotype: Possible read error: a much larger clone is one base away. This sequence joins TRBV5-1 and TRBJ2-3, with unresolved D. This CDR3 is built from 12 residues. Germline CDR1 reads SGHRS; CDR2 reads YFSETQ. CDR3 loop: CVSRMRTDTQYF. The CDR3 DNA is TGCGTCAGCAGGATGCGGACAGATACGCAGTATTTT.

A note on this clonotype: Given the absence of the conserved phenylalanine or tryptophan at the CDR3 end, a read error is likely. This sequence joins TRBV5-1 and TRBJ2-5; D gene ambiguous. The germline gives CDR1 SGHRS, CDR2 YFSETQ. This CDR3 has 15 residues. The CDR3 nucleotides read TGCGCAAGCAGCTTGGCCATATGGGGACAAGAGACCCAGTACCTC. Protein product: CASSLAIWGQETQYL.

V and J are TRBV20-1 and TRBJ2-3; 7 nucleotides line up with TRBD1. Trimming cost V 3 bases and J 2 bases; bases outside gene matches: 14. This CDR3 has 17 amino acids. CDR1 and CDR2 (germline): DFQATT, SNEGSKA (reference sequence). In nucleotides, the CDR3 is TGCAGTGCTAGGCAATACAGGGACAGAGGGATCACAGATACGCAGTATTTT. Translating it yields CSARQYRDRGITDTQYF.

Note on this clonotype: At one end the junction does not follow the germline gene, possibly because of a read error. The chain is built from TRBV28 and TRBJ2-1; D ambiguous. This CDR3 contains 13 residues. Germline V gene data show CDR1 as MDHEN and CDR2 as SYDVKM. The CDR3 protein is CAGSLRGRDEQFF. The DNA for the CDR3 is TGTGCCGGCAGTTTAAGAGGACGCGATGAGCAGTTCTTC. Looking up the rest from reference TRBV28 and TRBJ2-1 gives the full variable domain: DVKVTQSSRYLVKRTGEKVFLECVQDMDHENMFWYRQDPGLGLRLIYFSYDVKMKEKGDIPEGYSVSREKKERFSLILESASTNQTSMYLCAGSLRGRDEQFFGPGTRLTVL.

The V call is TRBV29-1, the J call TRBJ2-1; D gene unclear. With 6 bases removed from V and 3 bases from J, the gap between germline ends came to 15 bases. This CDR3 region has 14 residues. Looked up from germline, CDR1 is SQVTM and CDR2 is ANQGSEA. CDR3 in amino acids: CSVQTRIIYNEQFF. CDR3 DNA: TGCAGCGTCCAAACCAGGATAATCTACAATGAGCAGTTCTTC.

This clonotype has at least ten counts. The chain is built from TRBV4-2 and TRBJ2-2; 9 bases align to TRBD2. J was trimmed by 3 bases and V by 0 bases; bases with no gene match: 5. The CDR3 has 17 amino acids. CDR1 LGHNA and CDR2 YNFKEQ come from the germline V gene. The CDR3 DNA sequence: TGTGCCAGCAGCCAAGAGGGGCTAGCGGGGTACACCGGGGAGCTGTTTTTT. Amino acid sequence: CASSQEGLAGYTGELFF.

This clonotype was detected only a few times. One end of the junction is discordant with germline, which a read error may explain. The chain has TRBV7-8 and TRBJ1-3, with TRBD1 as a possible D gene (5 bases). Germline loops: CDR1 SGHVS, CDR2 FQNEAQ. This CDR3 has 17 residues. DNA of the CDR3: TGTGCCAGCAGCCCTGAAGGGGCTGATTTCTCTGGAGACACCATATATTTT. Protein: CASSPEGADFSGDTIYF.

The gene calls are TRBV7-2 and TRBJ1-2, with a tentative D call TRBD1 (5 bases). The CDR3 has 17 residues. Germline CDR1 reads SGHTA; CDR2 reads FQGNSA. Between the trimmed V and J ends, which lost 1 base and 5 bases, there was a span of 20 bases. The CDR3 spells CASSLGGRKGVRYGYTF. The CDR3 nucleotides read TGTGCCAGCAGCTTAGGGGGACGTAAAGGGGTCAGATATGGCTACACCTTC.

This clonotype was detected ten times or more. V is TRBV11-2 and J is TRBJ1-2, with 7 bases that match TRBD1. V shed 5 bases, J shed 3 bases, and the junction held 6 bases outside the gene matches. Germline loops: CDR1 SGHAT, CDR2 FQNNGV. This CDR3 is 14 amino acids long. In DNA form, the CDR3 reads TGTGCCAGCAGCACGAGGACAGGAGACTATGGCTACACCTTC. Translation: CASSTRTGDYGYTF.

CDR3 in amino acids: CASSHSGVGYTF. The CDR3 DNA is TGTGCCAGCAGTCATTCGGGAGTTGGCTACACCTTC. J is TRBJ1-2 and V is TRBV11-1; D is ambiguous. The CDR3 contains 12 residues. Per germline, CDR1 SGHAT and CDR2 FQDESV (reference sequence). Trimming removed 6 bases from V and 7 bases from J, with 12 bases in between. Filled out from reference TRBV11-1 and TRBJ1-2, the complete variable domain reads EAEVAQSPRYKITEKSQAVAFWCDPISGHATLYWYRQILGQGPELLVQFQDESVVDDSQLPKDRFSAERLKGVDSTLKIQPAELGDSAMYLCASSHSGVGYTFGSGTRLTVV.

This sequence joins TRBV12-3 or TRBV12-4 and TRBJ2-3; TRBD2 is a possible D gene (6 bases). The CDR3 length is 15 residues. V shed 3 bases and J shed 4 bases, with 14 bases lying between them. CDR3 DNA sequence: TGTGCCAGCAGTTTCACCACTGGAGGGCCAGATACGCAGTATTTT. It is translated as CASSFTTGGPDTQYF.

To note about this clonotype: Possible read error: a much larger clone is one base away. This sequence joins TRBV20-1 and TRBJ2-3; TRBD1 agrees at 8 bases. This CDR3 is built from 13 residues. CDR1 is DFQATT, CDR2 SNEGSKA, per germline (reference sequence). CDR3 sequence reads: CNAPTGGTDTQYF. For the CDR3, the DNA is TGCAATGCTCCGACAGGGGGCACAGATACGCAGTATTTT.

As to this clonotype: One junction end does not reproduce the germline sequence, and a read error may be involved. The CDR3 reads CASILAGDFAMFF. In nucleotides, the CDR3 is TGTGCCAGCATCTTAGCAGGCGACTTCGCGATGTTCTTC. The J gene is TRBJ2-7, the V gene TRBV11-1, with no clear D. The CDR3 sequence is 13 residues long. Germline-derived CDR1 and CDR2 are SGHAT and FQDESV (reference sequence).

This clonotype was picked up a small number of times. The chain uses TRBV28 and TRBJ2-7; 7 nucleotides line up with TRBD2. In germline, CDR1 is MDHEN, CDR2 SYDVKM. This CDR3 region has 13 residues. Unmatched junction bases numbered 11, after V lost 8 bases and J lost 7 bases. The CDR3 reads CASGSLAVGEQYF. Here the CDR3 DNA reads TGTGCCAGCGGTTCCCTAGCGGTAGGGGAGCAGTACTTC.

To note about this clonotype: Given a much more abundant clone one base away, this may be a read error. This chain uses TRBV5-1 with TRBJ2-1, with D possibly being TRBD2 (6 bases). From germline, CDR1 is SGHRS and CDR2 YFSETQ. CDR3 length: 14 residues. The CDR3 here is CASGDRDSFDEHFF. Written as DNA, the CDR3 is TGCGCCAGCGGAGACCGGGACTCCTTCGATGAGCACTTCTTC.

To note about this clonotype: One junction end disagrees with the germline gene, perhaps due to a read error. CDR3 DNA: TGTGCCAGCGGTGAAGTGTTCGTGACTAGCGGGGCTGGCACATACGAGCAGTACTTC. Amino acid sequence: CASGEVFVTSGAGTYEQYF. The chain combines TRBV6-1 with TRBJ2-7, with 11 nucleotides matching TRBD2. The CDR3 extends over 19 amino acids. The V gene's germline CDR1 is MNHNS and CDR2 SASEGT.

For this clonotype: Likely a read error: the CDR3 ends without its conserved phenylalanine or tryptophan. The rearrangement uses TRBV29-1 and TRBJ2-4, with no clear D. The CDR3 runs 12 residues. Germline CDR1 and CDR2: SQVTM and ANQGSEA. V lost 1 base to trimming and J lost 5 bases, with 6 bases between them. The CDR3 region has the DNA TGCAGCGTTGAAGGCGTTCAAAACATTCAGTACCTC. This gives the protein CSVEGVQNIQYL.

The chain employs TRBV10-1 and TRBJ2-1, with 7 bases matching TRBD2. This CDR3 has 17 residues. Germline V gene sequence: CDR1 WNHNN, CDR2 SYGVQD (reference sequence). V lost 6 bases to trimming and J lost 4 bases; unmatched junction nucleotides: 15. CDR3 region: CASSRLPSGMDYNEQFF. The CDR3 nucleotides read TGCGCCAGCAGCAGGTTGCCCAGCGGGATGGATTACAATGAGCAGTTCTTC.